The text below deals with one T cell receptor beta chain. Its antigen is undetermined. The entry originates in a study of pediatric ulcerative colitis. Overall study results and limits: No controls had the two rectal clonotypes shared by ulcerative colitis patients.

Data came from immunoSEQ multiplex PCR; TCRdb stores just in-frame clones and leaves some out. Found here are fewer than 30,000 clones, roughly 71% of them singletons; the top ten hold approximately 8%. Rectal tissue came from one to two pinch biopsies taken at colonoscopy. Sequencing was carried out using gut tissue. The TCR comes from a boy younger than 18 with severe ulcerative colitis.

Written as DNA, the CDR3 is TGTGCCAGCAGCTTACTATGGTCCGAGCAGTACTTC. Protein: CASSLLWSEQYF. The chain has TRBV7-9 and TRBJ2-7; D is unresolved. V gave up 2 bases and J gave up 6 bases, with 8 bases separating them. The CDR3 has 12 residues. Germline CDR1 reads SEHNR; CDR2 reads FQNEAQ (reference sequence).